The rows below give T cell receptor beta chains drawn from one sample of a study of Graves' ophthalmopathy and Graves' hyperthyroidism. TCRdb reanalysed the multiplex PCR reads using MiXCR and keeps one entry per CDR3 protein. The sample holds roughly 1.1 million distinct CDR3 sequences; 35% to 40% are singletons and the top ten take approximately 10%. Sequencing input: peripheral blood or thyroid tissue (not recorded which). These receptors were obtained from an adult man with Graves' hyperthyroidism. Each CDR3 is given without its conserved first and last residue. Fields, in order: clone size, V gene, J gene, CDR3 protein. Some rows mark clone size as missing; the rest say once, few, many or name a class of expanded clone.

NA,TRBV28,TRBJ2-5,ASSGRGTETQY
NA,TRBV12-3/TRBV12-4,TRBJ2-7,ASTPGSGKQY
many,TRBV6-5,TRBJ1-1,ASSAEGAEAF
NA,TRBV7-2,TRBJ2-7,ASSPRTSGRYEQY
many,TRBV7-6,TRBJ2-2,ASSLAVSANTGELF
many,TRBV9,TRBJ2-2,ASSVEDGTGELF
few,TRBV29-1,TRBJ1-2,SLFSPLDGYT
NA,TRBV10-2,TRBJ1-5,ASSESRVGGGNQPQH
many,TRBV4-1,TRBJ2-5,ASSQAQGGGETQY
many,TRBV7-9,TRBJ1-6,ASSLGRTENSPLH
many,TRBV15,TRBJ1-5,ATSRDRVGQPQH
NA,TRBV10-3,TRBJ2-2,AISGTATGELF
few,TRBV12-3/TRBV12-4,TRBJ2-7,ASSLTASGNLYEQY
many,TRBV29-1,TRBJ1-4,SVQGVGEKLF
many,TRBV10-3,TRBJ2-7,AISVRDSSYEQY
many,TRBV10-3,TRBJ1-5,AINRDWSNQPQH
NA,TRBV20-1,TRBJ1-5,SAGQGPQH
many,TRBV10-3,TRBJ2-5,AITAGDQETQY
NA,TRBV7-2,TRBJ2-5,ATSVGDRETQY
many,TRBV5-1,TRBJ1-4,ASSLAAGNEKLF
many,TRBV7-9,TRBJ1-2,ASSLETGTRLYGGYT
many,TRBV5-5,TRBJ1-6,ASGAGWDNSPLH
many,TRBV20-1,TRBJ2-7,SARRLAVYEQY
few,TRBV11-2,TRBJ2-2,ASSSTLSPHDTGELF
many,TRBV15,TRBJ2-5,ATSRGAAGGERTQY
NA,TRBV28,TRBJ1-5,ASSLLQGALGQPQH
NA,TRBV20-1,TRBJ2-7,SVRDQRRGLEQY
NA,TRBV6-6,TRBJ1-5,ASSGGGGYSNQPQH
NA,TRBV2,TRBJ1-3,ASSYAGLSGNTIY
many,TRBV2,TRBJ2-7,ASSIGLAGSSYEQY
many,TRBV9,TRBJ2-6,ASSPQGVPSGANVLT
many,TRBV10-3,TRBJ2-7,AIALAGESYEQY
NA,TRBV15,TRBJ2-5,ATTGTQETQH
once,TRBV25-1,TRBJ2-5,ASGRGVGSVKTQY
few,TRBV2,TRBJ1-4,ASSDSGLTNEKLF
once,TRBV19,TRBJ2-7,AWSVRWAYEQY